Below, one T cell receptor beta chain is given with its context. This sample is part of a study of cytotoxic CD8 clonotypes in ibrutinib-treated CLL. Germline CDR1 reads SGHDN; CDR2 reads FVKESK. V shed 0 bases and J shed 0 bases, with 9 bases lying between them. The CDR3 is made up of 16 amino acids. TCRdb keeps only in-frame clones here, not all; method: immunoSEQ multiplex PCR. The table has tens of thousands of clones, under 70% seen once; the top ten hold roughly 5.7%. J is TRBJ1-3 and V is TRBV14; no reliable D call. The starting material was PBMCs, obtained after 12 months of ibrutinib treatment. The sequence derives from a human donor with chronic lymphocytic leukemia. The CDR3 is CASSQDPRNSGNTIYF. The CDR3 nucleotides read TGTGCCAGCAGCCAAGATCCCAGAAACTCTGGAAACACCATATATTTT.